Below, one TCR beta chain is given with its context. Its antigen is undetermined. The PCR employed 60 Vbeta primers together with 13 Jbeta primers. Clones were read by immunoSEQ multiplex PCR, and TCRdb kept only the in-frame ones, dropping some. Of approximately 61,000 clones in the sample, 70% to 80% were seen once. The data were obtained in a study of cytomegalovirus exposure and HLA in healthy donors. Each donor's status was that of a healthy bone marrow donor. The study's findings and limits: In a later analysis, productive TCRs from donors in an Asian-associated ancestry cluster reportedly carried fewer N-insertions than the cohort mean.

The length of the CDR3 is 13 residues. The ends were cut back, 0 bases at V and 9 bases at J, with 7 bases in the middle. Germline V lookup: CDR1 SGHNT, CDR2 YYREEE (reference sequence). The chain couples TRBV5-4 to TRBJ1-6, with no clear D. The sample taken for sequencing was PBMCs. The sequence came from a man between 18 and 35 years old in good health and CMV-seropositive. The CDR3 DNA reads TGTGCCAGCAGCTTGGTTACAGCTTCACCCCTCCACTTT. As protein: CASSLVTASPLHF.